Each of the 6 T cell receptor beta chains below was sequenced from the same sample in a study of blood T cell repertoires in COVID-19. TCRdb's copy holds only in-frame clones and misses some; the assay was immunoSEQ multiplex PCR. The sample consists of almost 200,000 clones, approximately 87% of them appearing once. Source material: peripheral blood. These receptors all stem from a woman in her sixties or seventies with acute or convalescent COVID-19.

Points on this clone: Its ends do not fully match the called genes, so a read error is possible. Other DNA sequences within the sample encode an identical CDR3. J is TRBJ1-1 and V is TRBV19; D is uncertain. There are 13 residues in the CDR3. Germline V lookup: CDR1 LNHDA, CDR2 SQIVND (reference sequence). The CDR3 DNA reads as TGTGCCAGTAGGACGCGGCAGAACACTGAGGCTTTCTTT. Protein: CASRTRQNTEAFF.

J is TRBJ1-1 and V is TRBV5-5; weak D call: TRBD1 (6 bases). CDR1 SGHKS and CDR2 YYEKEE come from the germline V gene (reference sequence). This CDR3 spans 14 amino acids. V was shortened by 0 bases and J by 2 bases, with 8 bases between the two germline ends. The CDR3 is CASSLVGANTEAFF. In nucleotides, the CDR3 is TGTGCCAGCAGCTTGGTGGGGGCTAACACTGAAGCTTTCTTT.

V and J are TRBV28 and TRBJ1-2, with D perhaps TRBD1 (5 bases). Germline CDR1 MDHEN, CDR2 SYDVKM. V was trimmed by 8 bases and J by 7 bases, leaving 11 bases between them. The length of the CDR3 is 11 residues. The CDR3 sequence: CASSGVRGYTF. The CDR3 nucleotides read TGTGCCAGCTCGGGGGTACGTGGCTACACCTTC.

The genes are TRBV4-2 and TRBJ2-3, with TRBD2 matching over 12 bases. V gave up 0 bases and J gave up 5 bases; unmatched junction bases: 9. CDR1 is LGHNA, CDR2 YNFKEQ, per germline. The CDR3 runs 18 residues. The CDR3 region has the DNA TGTGCCAGCAGCCAAGAACGGCTAGCGGGAGGGCCCCAAGATACGCAGTATTTT. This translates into CASSQERLAGGPQDTQYF.

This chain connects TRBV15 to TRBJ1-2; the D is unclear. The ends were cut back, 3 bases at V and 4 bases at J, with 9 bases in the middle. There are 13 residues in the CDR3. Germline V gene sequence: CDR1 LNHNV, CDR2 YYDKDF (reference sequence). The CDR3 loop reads CATSSSGIYGYTF. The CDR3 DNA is TGTGCCACCAGCAGCAGCGGGATCTATGGCTACACCTTC.

This CDR3 is CASSWWTRLYNSPLHF. Written as DNA, the CDR3 is TGTGCCAGCAGCTGGTGGACACGGCTTTATAATTCACCCCTCCACTTT. The chain joins TRBV5-6 to TRBJ1-6; weak D call: TRBD1 (5 bases). Per the germline V gene, CDR1 is SGHDT and CDR2 is YYEEEE. V lost 3 bases, J lost 4 bases, and 14 bases lay in between. The CDR3 has 16 residues.